This T cell receptor (beta chain) stems from a study of blood T cell repertoires in COVID-19. In this sample, this clone turned up once. Profiling relied on immunoSEQ multiplex PCR, and the TCRdb table lists in-frame clones only, not all of them. The sample yields about 200,000 clones, 86% seen once. The germline V gene encodes CDR1 SEHNR and CDR2 FQNEAQ (reference sequence). V shed 6 bases, J shed 2 bases, and the junction held 7 bases outside the gene matches. There are 15 residues in the CDR3. This clonotype originated in a man in his fifties or sixties with acute or convalescent COVID-19. The V and J genes are TRBV7-9 and TRBJ2-5; TRBD2 aligns across 9 bases. The specimen sequenced was peripheral blood. The CDR3 sequence: CASRQIAGEQETQYF. Here the CDR3 DNA reads TGTGCCAGCAGACAAATAGCGGGGGAGCAAGAGACCCAGTACTTC.